Listed here are 23 T cell receptor beta chains from one sample, sequenced in a study of CD4 T cells in relation to SARS-CoV-2 and coronaviruses. CD4+ T cells from unexposed donors were obtained before the COVID-19 pandemic (2011-2018). CD4+ T cells were isolated from the cells after 10 days of culture. Repertoires were generated with immunoSEQ multiplex PCR, while TCRdb's copy carries only in-frame clones and drops some. This table holds 15,000 to 20,000 clones, 70% to 90% found once. No antigen is known for these receptors. The sequencing sample was made of CD4+ T cells from PBMCs, cultured in vitro. These receptors originate from a human donor in good health.

The chain employs TRBV2 and TRBJ1-3, with a possible D match to TRBD1 (5 bases). V was pared by 2 bases and J by 0 bases, with 11 bases between. The length of the CDR3 is 16 residues. Germline CDR1 SNHLY, CDR2 FYNNEI. CDR3 sequence (DNA): TGTGCCAGCAGTGAATTGGGGCAAAACTCTGGAAACACCATATATTTT. This codes for CASSELGQNSGNTIYF. The full variable domain, in which reference TRBV2 and TRBJ1-3 provide the parts outside the CDR3, is EPEVTQTPSHQVTQMGQEVILRCVPISNHLYFYWYRQILGQKVEFLVSFYNNEISEKSEIFDDQFSVERPDGSNFTLKIRSTKLEDSAMYFCASSELGQNSGNTIYFGEGSWLTVV.

The chain is built from TRBV7-2 and TRBJ2-5, with a tentative D call TRBD1 (5 bases). V lost 5 bases to trimming and J lost 0 bases, with 10 bases between them. The CDR3 contains 14 residues. The V gene's germline CDR1 is SGHTA and CDR2 FQGNSA. CDR3 amino acids: CASSDRAYQETQYF. Here the CDR3 DNA reads TGTGCCAGCAGCGACAGAGCGTACCAAGAGACCCAGTACTTC. The whole variable domain, filled in from reference TRBV7-2 and TRBJ2-5, reads GAGVSQSPSNKVTEKGKDVELRCDPISGHTALYWYRQSLGQGLEFLIYFQGNSAPDKSGLPSDRFSAERTGGSVSTLTIQRTQQEDSAVYLCASSDRAYQETQYFGPGTRLLVL.

The chain employs TRBV3-1 (or the pseudogene TRBV3-2) and TRBJ1-1; TRBD1 matches 7 bases. Germline CDR1 LGHDT, CDR2 YNNKEL (reference sequence). The length of the CDR3 is 14 residues. Trimming took 5 bases from V and 4 from J; bases not matched to a gene: 7. CDR3 nucleotides: TGTGCCAGCAGCGCGCTCGACAGGGTCACTGAAGCTTTCTTT. This sequence encodes CASSALDRVTEAFF.

The genes are TRBV7-2 and TRBJ2-1; unclear D gene. The germline V gene encodes CDR1 SGHTA and CDR2 FQGNSA. Trimming cost V 6 bases and J 0 bases, with 12 bases left between them. This CDR3 has 15 residues. CDR3 in DNA: TGTGCCAGCAGACAAAATTGGAACTCCTACAATGAGCAGTTCTTC. Translation: CASRQNWNSYNEQFF.

In DNA, the CDR3 is TGTGCCAGCAGCTGGACAGGGACGGGCCAGCCCCAGCATTTT. Translated: CASSWTGTGQPQHF. The V and J genes are TRBV6-5 and TRBJ1-5, with 8 positions matching TRBD1. CDR3 length: 14 amino acids. Germline V gene lookup returns CDR1 MNHEY and CDR2 SVGAGI. The J segment lost 7 bases and the V segment lost 6 bases, leaving 8 bases of the junction unmatched.

The genes are TRBV29-1 and TRBJ1-1; D possibly corresponds to TRBD1 (6 bases). In germline, CDR1 is SQVTM, CDR2 ANQGSEA. The V gene lost 4 bases and the J gene lost 5 bases, with 17 bases spanning the gap. The CDR3 totals 14 residues. CDR3 sequence (DNA): TGCAGCGTTGGCCACGGACAGAGGGGGACTGAAGCTTTCTTT. This gives the protein CSVGHGQRGTEAFF.

This chain connects TRBV5-1 to TRBJ2-2, with 11 bases aligning to TRBD2. V shed 4 bases and J 6 bases; nucleotides not matched to a gene: 8. This CDR3 has 16 residues. Germline CDR1 reads SGHRS; CDR2 reads YFSETQ. This CDR3 reads CASSPLDSGGAGELFF. For the CDR3, the DNA is TGCGCCAGCAGCCCGCTGGATAGCGGGGGGGCCGGGGAGCTGTTTTTT.

In its sample, this clone is medium-sized (0.01 to 0.1%). The CDR3 sequence is CASSSTGPGVQYF. The DNA for the CDR3 is TGTGCCAGTAGTTCCACGGGCCCCGGCGTTCAGTACTTC. J is TRBJ2-4 and V is TRBV19; D call uncertain. Per germline, CDR1 LNHDA and CDR2 SQIVND (reference sequence). This CDR3 contains 13 residues. V was cut by 5 bases and J by 11 bases, with 16 bases left in between.

The rearrangement links TRBV5-1 to TRBJ1-1; no clear D gene. The CDR3 consists of 15 residues. V was clipped by 7 bases and J by 3 bases, with 19 bases between them. The V gene's germline CDR1 is SGHRS and CDR2 YFSETQ. CDR3 amino acids: CASHQVGLTHTEAFF. For the CDR3, the DNA is TGCGCCAGCCACCAAGTTGGGCTGACTCACACTGAAGCTTTCTTT.

This clone came up a few times. The V gene is TRBV29-1, the J gene TRBJ2-2; D is unclear. Trimming left V 4 bases short and J 0 bases short, with 6 bases between. Germline CDR1 SQVTM, CDR2 ANQGSEA. The CDR3 runs to 13 residues. Here the CDR3 DNA reads TGCAGCGTTGCTCCCACGAACACCGGGGAGCTGTTTTTT. It is translated as CSVAPTNTGELFF.

This chain uses TRBV30 with TRBJ2-2; D gene uncertain. Germline V gene sequence: CDR1 GTSNPN, CDR2 SVGIG (reference sequence). V lost 0 bases, J lost 7 bases, and 12 bases lay in between. The CDR3 covers 14 residues. CDR3: CAWSVGFTGGELFF. CDR3 nucleotide sequence: TGTGCCTGGAGTGTAGGGTTCACGGGCGGGGAGCTGTTTTTT.

The chain couples TRBV7-2 to TRBJ1-5, with a tentative D call TRBD1 (6 bases). The germline V gene has CDR1 SGHTA and CDR2 FQGNSA. Trimming removed 3 bases at V and 7 bases at J, with 13 bases between. The CDR3 extends over 14 amino acids. The CDR3 region has the DNA TGTGCCAGCAGCTTTTGGGGGGCCTGGCAGCCCCAGCATTTT. Its translation is CASSFWGAWQPQHF.

This rearrangement joins TRBV5-1 to TRBJ2-1, with TRBD2 matching over 13 bases. CDR3 length: 19 residues. Trimming took 3 bases from V and 0 from J; bases not matched to a gene: 9. Germline CDR1 SGHRS, CDR2 YFSETQ. This CDR3 reads CASSSLGLAGSSSYNEQFF. The CDR3 DNA follows: TGCGCCAGCAGCTCACTGGGACTAGCGGGATCGAGCTCCTACAATGAGCAGTTCTTC.

The chain employs TRBV16 and TRBJ2-5; D is undetermined. This CDR3 is built from 14 residues. CDR1 is KGHSY and CDR2 is FQNENV in the germline V gene. Trimming left V 3 bases short and J 2 bases short, with 10 bases between. CDR3 nucleotide sequence: TGTGCCAGCAGCCATATAGAACTACAAGAGACCCAGTACTTC. It yields the protein CASSHIELQETQYF.

This clone was seen a single time. This chain links TRBV19 with TRBJ2-7; tentatively, D is TRBD1 (5 bases). From germline, CDR1 is LNHDA and CDR2 SQIVND (reference sequence). The length of the CDR3 is 13 residues. V gave up 6 bases and J gave up 3 bases, with 12 bases separating them. The CDR3 DNA sequence: TGTGCCAGTAGCAGACAGAACCTCTACGAGCAGTACTTC. It encodes CASSRQNLYEQYF.

This chain links TRBV19 with TRBJ1-3; no definite D call. The CDR3 has 15 residues. Trimming left V 6 bases short and J 2 bases short, with 14 bases between. Germline V lookup: CDR1 LNHDA, CDR2 SQIVND (reference sequence). The DNA for the CDR3 is TGTGCCAGTAGCCCACGGACTGACGCTGGAAACACCATATATTTT. Its protein is CASSPRTDAGNTIYF.

The rearrangement uses TRBV7-9 and TRBJ1-2; the D gene is possibly TRBD1 (6 bases). CDR1 is SEHNR and CDR2 is FQNEAQ in the germline V gene (reference sequence). The CDR3 consists of 15 residues. Trimming pared 1 base from V and 5 bases from J, leaving 14 bases between. The CDR3 region is CASSLEATGNYGYTF. CDR3 sequence (DNA): TGTGCCAGCAGCTTAGAAGCCACAGGGAATTATGGCTACACCTTC.

This clone was detected only a few times. The chain combines TRBV6-5 with TRBJ1-1, with D unresolved. The CDR3 has 12 amino acids. Germline V gene sequence: CDR1 MNHEY, CDR2 SVGAGI. Deletions cut 6 bases from V and 7 bases from J, with 12 bases between. Here the CDR3 reads CASSSELGEAFF. The DNA of the CDR3 is TGTGCCAGCAGCTCCGAGTTGGGTGAAGCTTTCTTT.

This clone was detected only a few times. This rearrangement joins TRBV3-1 (or the pseudogene TRBV3-2) to TRBJ1-2; TRBD1 agrees at 8 bases. V trimming: 0 bases; J trimming: 4 bases; junction bases outside the gene matches: 10. Per the germline V gene, CDR1 is LGHDT and CDR2 is YNNKEL (reference sequence). CDR3 length: 17 amino acids. The DNA for the CDR3 is TGTGCCAGCAGCCAAGATTGGCAGGGGGCTGCTTTCTATGGCTACACCTTC. It encodes CASSQDWQGAAFYGYTF.

The chain employs TRBV9 and TRBJ2-1; D remains unclear. There are 15 residues in the CDR3. Germline V gives CDR1 SGDLS, CDR2 YYNGEE. Trimming removed 1 base at V and 8 bases at J, with 16 bases between. The CDR3 DNA reads TGTGCCAGCAGCGTAAATCCCCAGGCCGAGGATGAGCAGTTCTTC. Residues: CASSVNPQAEDEQFF. Full variable domain (missing parts from reference TRBV9 and TRBJ2-1): DSGVTQTPKHLITATGQRVTLRCSPRSGDLSVYWYQQSLDQGLQFLIQYYNGEERAKGNILERFSAQQFPDLHSELNLSSLELGDSALYFCASSVNPQAEDEQFFGPGTRLTVL.

This chain uses TRBV10-1 with TRBJ2-7; D possibly corresponds to TRBD2 (7 bases). The CDR3 is 15 residues long. The ends were cut back, 0 bases at V and 7 bases at J, with 16 bases in the middle. Germline-derived CDR1 and CDR2 are WNHNN and SYGVQD (reference sequence). This CDR3 reads CASSESGGGAREQYF. In DNA, the CDR3 is TGCGCCAGCAGTGAGTCTGGTGGGGGGGCCCGGGAGCAGTACTTC.

This chain joins TRBV2 and TRBJ2-7; the D is unclear. The CDR3 has 13 amino acids. Trimming pared 3 bases from V and 3 bases from J, leaving 9 bases between. Germline V lookup: CDR1 SNHLY, CDR2 FYNNEI. CDR3 loop: CASSDRRLYEQYF. The CDR3 DNA reads as TGTGCCAGCAGTGATAGGCGCCTCTACGAGCAGTACTTC.

In its sample, this clone was seen once. The V gene is TRBV7-2, the J gene TRBJ1-1; the D gene is possibly TRBD1 (5 bases). Trimming took off 0 bases at V and 0 bases at J, with 11 bases between the two ends. From germline, CDR1 is SGHTA and CDR2 FQGNSA. CDR3 size: 16 residues. In DNA form, the CDR3 reads TGTGCCAGCAGCTTAGCCGCGTTGGGGGTGAACACTGAAGCTTTCTTT. Encoded protein: CASSLAALGVNTEAFF.